This TCR beta chain originates from a study of blood T cell repertoires in COVID-19. Across the whole study: From the United States, Italy and Spain came samples of acute and convalescent COVID-19. T cells, B-cell-depleted T cells, or PBMCs supplied cDNA or gDNA.

Authors' methods: By means of reference gene primer amplification, nucleated cell counts were estimated. Some clones are missing from TCRdb's copy, which holds only in-frame ones; the method was immunoSEQ multiplex PCR. The V and J calls and clone size were taken over from that table, and D and trimming were inferred from the DNA. The sample includes tens of thousands of clones, over 65% of them seen just once. CDR3 size: 13 residues. V was pared by 6 bases and J by 5 bases, with 10 bases between. The germline V gene has CDR1 MNHEY and CDR2 SVGAGI. The clonotype originates from a human donor in a cohort sampled during active COVID-19. The chain links TRBV6-5 to TRBJ2-2, with D possibly TRBD1 on 6 matching bases. The source material was peripheral blood. CDR3 bases: TGTGCCAGCAGGTCTACAGGGACCGGGGAGCTGTTTTTT. This encodes CASRSTGTGELFF.